The clone carrying this T cell receptor (beta chain) has only one observation. The data stem from a study of cytomegalovirus exposure and HLA in healthy donors. This CDR3 is built from 14 residues. Germline lookup yields CDR1 SGHNT and CDR2 YYREEE (reference sequence). V shed 3 bases and J shed 3 bases, with 12 bases lying between them. Primers for the PCR totalled 60 Vbeta and 13 Jbeta. This table comes from immunoSEQ multiplex PCR, and its TCRdb copy is limited to in-frame clones, with some not included. Seen here are around 190,000 clones, 79% observed once, and the top ten hold roughly 0.64%. V usage is TRBV5-4 and J usage is TRBJ1-2; D is possibly TRBD1 (5 bases). Sequenced input: PBMCs. The sequence was collected from a middle-aged woman in good health and CMV-seronegative. The CDR3 nucleotides are TGTGCCAGCAGCTCCGAGGTAGGGGACTATGGCTACACCTTC. Protein product: CASSSEVGDYGYTF.